A selection of T cell receptor beta chains follows, all from one sample in a study of Ad26.COV2.S vaccination and SARS-CoV-2 variants. This table comes from immunoSEQ multiplex PCR, and its TCRdb copy is limited to in-frame clones, with some not included. Here the sample spans roughly 680,000 clones, around 92% being singletons. The source material was peripheral blood, sampled in a trial of Ad26.COV2.S vaccine versus placebo. These receptors originate from a person aged 18-65 years who received the Ad26.COV2.S COVID-19 vaccine or a placebo. The CDR3 runs from the conserved cysteine through the conserved F or W. D genes are given only for firm matches. Size is omitted from some rows. Given values are once, few, many or a class for expanded clones.

TRBJ2-7 TRBD2 . TRBV3-1/TRBV3-2 CASSQEREGYEQYF TGTGCCAGCAGCCAAGAGCGGGAGGGCTACGAGCAGTACTTC
TRBJ1-1 . . TRBV10-3 CAISERGRTNTEAFF TGTGCCATCAGTGAGAGGGGACGGACGAACACTGAAGCTTTCTTT
TRBJ1-5 . . TRBV11-2 CASSRGTSTQPQHF TGTGCCAGCAGCCGCGGGACATCGACACAGCCCCAGCATTTT
TRBJ2-1 . . TRBV12-3/TRBV12-4 CASSLGYNEQFF TGTGCCAGCAGTCTCGGATACAATGAGCAGTTCTTC
TRBJ2-7 . . TRBV7-8 CASSPAGYRVGEQYF TGTGCCAGCAGCCCCGCCGGGTACAGGGTGGGCGAGCAGTACTTC
TRBJ2-5 . . TRBV4-2 CASRFMGQAQETQYF TGTGCCAGCAGATTTATGGGGCAGGCGCAAGAGACCCAGTACTTC
TRBJ1-2 . . TRBV10-2 CASRGSETYGYTF TGCGCCAGCAGAGGCAGCGAGACGTATGGCTACACCTTC
TRBJ2-5 TRBD2 few TRBV7-9 CASSLALGGGQETQYF TGTGCCAGCAGCTTAGCCCTCGGCGGGGGTCAAGAGACCCAGTACTTC
TRBJ1-1 TRBD1 once TRBV27 CASSRTGTLEAFF TGTGCCAGCAGTCGGACAGGGACTCTTGAAGCTTTCTTT
TRBJ2-1 TRBD2 . TRBV18 CASSPQLAGVRNEQFF TGTGCCAGCTCACCACAACTAGCGGGAGTGAGAAATGAGCAGTTCTTC
TRBJ1-3 . . TRBV12-3/TRBV12-4 CASSQLSGNTIYF TGTGCCAGCAGCCAGCTCTCTGGAAACACCATATATTTT
TRBJ2-7 . . TRBV19 CASRKRTDYEQYF TGTGCCAGTAGGAAGCGGACGGACTACGAGCAGTACTTC
TRBJ2-2 . . TRBV19 CASRAGVYDGELFF TGTGCCAGTAGAGCCGGGGTTTATGACGGGGAGCTGTTTTTT
TRBJ1-1 . . TRBV7-9 CASSPQTGGTEAFF TGTGCCAGCAGCCCCCAGACGGGAGGCACTGAAGCTTTCTTT
TRBJ2-2 TRBD1 . TRBV11-1 CASSAGQGAESGELFF TGTGCCAGCAGCGCCGGACAGGGGGCCGAATCCGGGGAGCTGTTTTTT
TRBJ1-5 . . TRBV18 CASSQGSRDQPQHF TGTGCCAGCTCACAGGGGAGTAGGGATCAGCCCCAGCATTTT
TRBJ1-2 . . TRBV7-9 CASSSGRGVDGYTF TGTGCCAGCAGCTCCGGACGGGGGGTAGATGGCTACACCTTC
TRBJ1-2 . . TRBV30 CAWSPLTFRYYGYTF TGTGCCTGGAGTCCCTTAACGTTTCGGTACTATGGCTACACCTTC
TRBJ2-1 TRBD1 . TRBV5-4 CASSPGQVDEQFF TGTGCCAGCAGCCCGGGACAGGTGGATGAGCAGTTCTTC
TRBJ2-7 . . TRBV5-6 CASTAAVSYEQYF TGTGCCAGCACAGCGGCCGTCTCCTACGAGCAGTACTTC
TRBJ1-2 TRBD1 . TRBV7-8 CASSFLDRGGYTF TGTGCCAGCAGCTTTTTGGACAGGGGTGGCTACACCTTC
TRBJ1-1 . . TRBV12-3/TRBV12-4 CASSFGGRTEAFF TGTGCCAGCAGTTTCGGGGGAAGGACTGAAGCTTTCTTT
TRBJ2-2 . . TRBV7-9 CASSTQQGIGELFF TGTGCCAGCAGCACACAGCAGGGCATCGGGGAGCTGTTTTTT
TRBJ1-3 . once TRBV5-8 CASSFRGHLSGNTIYF TGTGCCAGCAGCTTTCGCGGACACCTCTCTGGAAACACCATATATTTT
TRBJ2-7 . . TRBV7-9 CASSLAMTPQRSEQYF TGTGCCAGCAGCTTAGCGATGACACCGCAACGGTCCGAGCAGTACTTC
TRBJ1-1 TRBD1 . TRBV13 CASSPDRGNTEAFF TGTGCCAGCAGCCCGGACAGGGGCAACACTGAAGCTTTCTTT
TRBJ2-7 TRBD1 . TRBV6-5 CASSFNRGQEYEQYF TGTGCCAGCAGTTTTAACAGGGGGCAAGAGTACGAGCAGTACTTC
TRBJ2-2 . once TRBV11-1 CASSAGNTGELFF TGTGCCAGCAGTGCGGGGAACACCGGGGAGCTGTTTTTT
TRBJ2-1 TRBD1 . TRBV20-1 CSATGTVEQFF TGCAGTGCCACAGGGACAGTAGAGCAGTTCTTC
TRBJ2-3 . . TRBV2 CASSSAWITDTQYF TGTGCCAGCAGTTCAGCCTGGATCACAGATACGCAGTATTTT
TRBJ1-2 TRBD1 . TRBV18 CASSPPHRGYGYTF TGTGCCAGCTCACCCCCCCACAGGGGATATGGCTACACCTTC
TRBJ2-1 TRBD1 few TRBV2 CASSDRRDRVYEQFF TGTGCCAGCAGTGATCGTAGGGACAGGGTTTATGAGCAGTTCTTC
TRBJ1-1 TRBD1 . TRBV7-3 CASSRDSVNTEAFF TGTGCCAGCAGCCGGGACAGCGTGAACACTGAAGCTTTCTTT
TRBJ2-2 . . TRBV15 CATSRGWGAGELFF TGTGCCACCAGCAGAGGCTGGGGGGCCGGGGAGCTGTTTTTT
TRBJ1-2 TRBD1 . TRBV4-2 CASSQVGGQGGGYTF TGTGCCAGCAGCCAAGTAGGGGGACAGGGCGGGGGCTACACCTTC
TRBJ1-1 . . TRBV29-1 CSVRIYREAFF TGCAGCGTCCGCATCTACCGTGAAGCTTTCTTT
TRBJ1-6 TRBD1 . TRBV2 CASRRTGVGNSPLHF TGTGCCAGCAGGCGGACAGGGGTAGGCAATTCACCCCTCCACTTT
TRBJ2-7 . . TRBV7-9 CASSLAGGWEQYF TGTGCCAGCAGCTTAGCGGGAGGATGGGAGCAGTACTTC
TRBJ2-2 TRBD2 . TRBV4-1 CASSQVIQAGGIGTGELFF TGCGCCAGCAGCCAAGTTATTCAAGCGGGGGGTATTGGGACCGGGGAGCTGTTTTTT
TRBJ2-1 . once TRBV5-6 CASSSEGEQFF TGTGCCAGCAGCTCCGAGGGTGAGCAGTTCTTC
TRBJ2-5 . . TRBV30 CACSEGSETQYF TGTGCCTGCTCGGAGGGGTCAGAGACCCAGTACTTC
TRBJ1-3 . . TRBV7-2 CASSPMRSGNTIYF TGTGCCAGCAGCCCCATGCGCTCTGGAAACACCATATATTTT
TRBJ1-2 TRBD1 . TRBV4-2 CASSQKTPGQGHYGYTF TGTGCCAGCAGCCAGAAGACCCCGGGACAGGGACACTATGGCTACACCTTC
TRBJ1-2 . . TRBV12-3/TRBV12-4 CASSLGGLTF TGTGCCAGCAGTTTAGGGGGTCTCACCTTC
TRBJ1-1 TRBD1 once TRBV2 CASGQGANMNTEAFF TGTGCCAGCGGGCAGGGGGCAAATATGAACACTGAAGCTTTCTTT
TRBJ1-6 TRBD1 . TRBV7-2 CASSLGTAAGSPLHF TGTGCCAGCAGCCTTGGGACAGCCGCAGGATCACCCCTCCACTTT
TRBJ2-7 TRBD2 . TRBV19 CASSLRVAGVYEQYF TGTGCCAGTAGTCTCCGGGTAGCGGGGGTTTACGAGCAGTACTTC
TRBJ1-1 . . TRBV5-8 CASSSWGRDTEAFF TGTGCCAGCAGCTCCTGGGGCAGGGACACTGAAGCTTTCTTT
TRBJ2-7 TRBD1 . TRBV5-6 CASSGLAGGSYEQYF TGTGCCAGCAGCGGCTTGGCAGGGGGCTCCTACGAGCAGTACTTC
TRBJ2-1 . . TRBV12-3/TRBV12-4 CATRGRTRNEQFF TGTGCCACCAGGGGAAGGACGCGCAATGAGCAGTTCTTC
TRBJ1-1 TRBD1 . TRBV11-3 CASSPGQGEMNTEAFF TGTGCCAGCAGCCCAGGACAGGGAGAAATGAACACTGAAGCTTTCTTT